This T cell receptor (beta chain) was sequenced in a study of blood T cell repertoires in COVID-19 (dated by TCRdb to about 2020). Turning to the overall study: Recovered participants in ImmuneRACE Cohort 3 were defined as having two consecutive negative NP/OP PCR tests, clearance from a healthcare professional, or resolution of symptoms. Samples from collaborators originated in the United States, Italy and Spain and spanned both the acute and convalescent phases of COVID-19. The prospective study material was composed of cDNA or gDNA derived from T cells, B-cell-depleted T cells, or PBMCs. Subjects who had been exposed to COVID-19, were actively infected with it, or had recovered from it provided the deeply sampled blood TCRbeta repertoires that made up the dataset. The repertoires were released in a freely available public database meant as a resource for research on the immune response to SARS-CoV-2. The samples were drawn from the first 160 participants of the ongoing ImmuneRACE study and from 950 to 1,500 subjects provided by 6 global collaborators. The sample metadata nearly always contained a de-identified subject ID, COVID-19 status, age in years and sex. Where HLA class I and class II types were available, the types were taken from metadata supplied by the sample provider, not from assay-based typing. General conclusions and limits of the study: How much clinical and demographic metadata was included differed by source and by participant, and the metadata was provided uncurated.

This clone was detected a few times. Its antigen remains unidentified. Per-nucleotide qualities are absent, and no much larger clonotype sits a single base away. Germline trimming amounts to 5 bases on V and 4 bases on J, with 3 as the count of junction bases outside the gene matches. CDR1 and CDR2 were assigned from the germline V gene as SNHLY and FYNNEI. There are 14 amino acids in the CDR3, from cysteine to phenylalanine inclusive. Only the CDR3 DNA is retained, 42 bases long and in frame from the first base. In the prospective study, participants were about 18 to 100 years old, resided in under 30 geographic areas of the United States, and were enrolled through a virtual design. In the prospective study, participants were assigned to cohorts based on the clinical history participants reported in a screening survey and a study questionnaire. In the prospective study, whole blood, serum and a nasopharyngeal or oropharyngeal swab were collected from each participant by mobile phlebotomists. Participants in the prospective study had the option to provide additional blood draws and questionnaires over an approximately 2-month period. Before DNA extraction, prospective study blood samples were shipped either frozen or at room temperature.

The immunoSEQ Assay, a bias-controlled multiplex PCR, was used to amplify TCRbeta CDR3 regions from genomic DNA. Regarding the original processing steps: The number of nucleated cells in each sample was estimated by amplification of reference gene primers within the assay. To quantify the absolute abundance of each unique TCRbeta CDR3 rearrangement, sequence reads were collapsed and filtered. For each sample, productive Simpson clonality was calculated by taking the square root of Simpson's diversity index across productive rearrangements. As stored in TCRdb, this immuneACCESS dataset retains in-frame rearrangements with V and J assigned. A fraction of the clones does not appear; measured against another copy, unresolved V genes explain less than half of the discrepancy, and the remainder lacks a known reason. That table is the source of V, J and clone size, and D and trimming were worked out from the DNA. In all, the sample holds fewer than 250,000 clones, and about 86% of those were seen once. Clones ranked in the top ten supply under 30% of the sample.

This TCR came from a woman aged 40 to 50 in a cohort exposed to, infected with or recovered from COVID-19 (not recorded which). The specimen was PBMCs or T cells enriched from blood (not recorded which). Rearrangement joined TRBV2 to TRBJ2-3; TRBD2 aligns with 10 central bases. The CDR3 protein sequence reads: CASSSGRAADTQYF. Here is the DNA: TGTGCCAGCAGTAGCGGGAGGGCCGCAGATACGCAGTATTTT. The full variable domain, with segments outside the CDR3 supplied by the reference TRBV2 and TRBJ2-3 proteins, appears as EPEVTQTPSHQVTQMGQEVILRCVPISNHLYFYWYRQILGQKVEFLVSFYNNEISEKSEIFDDQFSVERPDGSNFTLKIRSTKLEDSAMYFCASSSGRAADTQYFGPGTRLTVL.